This is a list of T cell receptor beta chains from one sample in a study of identical twins. In TCRdb, the 5' RACE reads were re-called with MiXCR into one record per CDR3 protein. The repertoire includes about 700,000 distinct CDR3 sequences, around 8.6% of them detected once, and 0.98% sits in the top ten. These data also featured in a second study, about yellow fever vaccine responses in identical twins.

The specimen was PBMCs. The receptors stem from a woman aged 18-29 years in good health. Each CDR3 is given with its conserved first and last residue. A D gene is named only where the DNA matches it firmly. Clone size is stated in some rows and not others, as once, few, many or a class when expanded.

j_call v_call clone_size d_call cdr3_aa cdr3_nt
TRBJ2-3 TRBV5-6 few . CASSFGTGVNTQYF TGTGCCAGCAGCTTCGGGACTGGAGTCAATACGCAGTATTTT
TRBJ2-1 TRBV5-1 . TRBD1 CASSPRQGFGNEQFF TGCGCCAGCAGCCCTCGACAGGGTTTCGGCAATGAGCAGTTCTTC
TRBJ2-7 TRBV10-2 . . CASSEAGPIYEQYF TGCGCCAGCAGTGAGGCGGGACCGATCTACGAGCAGTACTTC
TRBJ1-5 TRBV29-1 . . CSVVVRGRNQPQHF TGCAGCGTTGTCGTCCGGGGCCGCAATCAGCCCCAGCATTTT
TRBJ2-2 TRBV7-3 few TRBD1 CASSSGQGRRVGTGELFF TGTGCCAGCAGCTCAGGACAGGGAAGGAGGGTCGGGACCGGGGAGCTGTTTTTT
TRBJ2-3 TRBV7-8 many TRBD2 CASSPRASGATDTQYF TGTGCCAGCAGCCCCCGGGCTAGCGGGGCCACAGATACGCAGTATTTT
TRBJ2-7 TRBV6-2/TRBV6-3 . TRBD1 CASVRTGGSNEQYF TGTGCCAGCGTAAGGACAGGGGGCTCCAACGAGCAGTACTTC
TRBJ1-1 TRBV24-1 . . CATSDLQGGWLF TGTGCCACCAGTGATTTGCAAGGGGGGTGGCTCTTT
TRBJ2-1 TRBV29-1 . TRBD2 CSVKAGLAGGNEQFF TGCAGCGTTAAGGCAGGGCTAGCGGGTGGAAATGAGCAGTTCTTC
TRBJ2-1 TRBV4-3 many TRBD1 CASSRNRQGAHEQFF TGCGCCAGCAGTCGTAACCGACAGGGGGCCCATGAGCAGTTCTTC
TRBJ2-7 TRBV21-1 . . CASRPYSCGTAYEQYF .
TRBJ1-2 TRBV6-2/TRBV6-3 few . CASSYSKSGNYGYTF TGTGCCAGCAGTTACTCGAAGTCAGGGAACTATGGCTACACCTTC
TRBJ2-7 TRBV24-1 . . CATSDPDGQREQYF TGTGCCACCAGTGACCCCGACGGCCAAAGGGAGCAGTACTTC
TRBJ2-7 TRBV7-7 . TRBD2 CVSSLGDGGDYEQYF TGTGTTAGCAGCTTGGGGGACGGGGGGGATTACGAGCAGTACTTC
TRBJ1-2 TRBV12-3/TRBV12-4 many TRBD1 CASSQTGGAYGYTF TGTGCCAGCAGCCAGACAGGGGGCGCCTATGGCTACACCTTC
TRBJ2-1 TRBV12-3/TRBV12-4 many . CASSPRNLDNEQFF TGTGCCAGCAGTCCTCGAAACTTAGACAATGAGCAGTTCTTC
TRBJ1-4 TRBV28 few . CASSLLGGANEKLFF TGTGCCAGCAGTTTATTGGGAGGGGCTAATGAAAAACTGTTTTTT
TRBJ2-1 TRBV28 many . CASSLIGSYNEQFF TGTGCCAGCAGTTTAATAGGGTCCTACAATGAGCAGTTCTTC
TRBJ2-5 TRBV11-2 many TRBD2 CASSYREVEETQYF TGTGCCAGCAGCTACCGGGAGGTCGAAGAGACCCAGTACTTC
TRBJ1-2 TRBV28 . TRBD1 CASSYNGQGLSGYTF TGTGCCAGCAGTTACAATGGACAGGGTTTGAGTGGCTACACCTTC
TRBJ1-2 TRBV4-2 few . CASSQDQAASYGYTF TGTGCCAGCAGCCAAGATCAGGCCGCAAGTTATGGCTACACCTTC
TRBJ2-7 TRBV20-1 few TRBD2 CSAPSGDRYEQYF TGCAGTGCCCCTAGCGGGGATCGCTACGAGCAGTACTTC
TRBJ2-7 TRBV12-3/TRBV12-4 few TRBD2 CASSPLGLAGGEQYF TGTGCCAGCAGCCCCCTCGGACTAGCGGGAGGCGAGCAGTACTTC
TRBJ2-5 TRBV5-1 many TRBD2 CASSTSGGAEETQYF TGCGCCAGCAGCACCAGCGGGGGGGCTGAAGAGACCCAGTACTTC
TRBJ2-3 TRBV20-1 . . CSARDPVVGTDTQYF TGCAGTGCTAGAGATCCCGTTGTGGGGACAGATACGCAGTATTTT
TRBJ1-1 TRBV5-1 many . CASSLSLSLARTEAFF TGCGCCAGCAGCTTGAGTCTCTCCCTAGCGAGGACTGAAGCTTTCTTT
TRBJ1-5 TRBV6-1 few . CASRKYLGNQPQHF TGTGCCAGCAGAAAGTACCTCGGCAATCAGCCCCAGCATTTT
TRBJ2-2 TRBV11-2 . . CASSFHSGNTGELFF TGTGCCAGCAGCTTTCATAGCGGGAACACCGGGGAGCTGTTTTTT
TRBJ2-1 TRBV14 few TRBD2 CASSLGLGFDEQFF TGTGCCAGCAGCCTGGGACTAGGATTCGATGAGCAGTTCTTC
TRBJ2-2 TRBV6-1 . . CATRGLTADNTGELFF TGTGCCACCAGGGGATTGACTGCCGATAACACCGGGGAGCTGTTTTTT
TRBJ2-3 TRBV11-2 . TRBD2 CASSLVGLAGGRRDTQYF TGTGCCAGCAGCTTAGTAGGCCTAGCGGGAGGGAGGAGGGATACGCAGTATTTT
TRBJ2-7 TRBV5-1 many TRBD2 CASSFDRTSGGEQYF TGCGCCAGCAGCTTCGACAGGACTAGCGGGGGAGAGCAGTACTTC
TRBJ2-3 TRBV10-3 few . CAISESGTRPGDTQYF TGTGCCATCAGTGAGTCCGGGACAAGGCCCGGAGATACGCAGTATTTT
TRBJ2-5 TRBV7-2 many TRBD2 CASSLLAGETQYF TGTGCCAGCAGCTTACTAGCGGGGGAGACCCAGTACTTC
TRBJ1-6 TRBV7-3 few TRBD1 CASSTGTGGSPLHF TGTGCCAGCAGTACCGGGACAGGGGGTTCACCCCTCCACTTT
TRBJ2-7 TRBV10-3 . TRBD2 CAISESGGSPDEQYF TGTGCCATCAGTGAGTCGGGAGGGTCCCCCGACGAGCAGTACTTC
TRBJ2-1 TRBV24-1 few TRBD2 CATSDLVAGDYNEQFF TGTGCCACCAGTGATTTGGTAGCGGGAGACTACAATGAGCAGTTCTTC
TRBJ1-5 TRBV20-1 . . CSARESYGDYQPQHF TGCAGTGCTAGAGAAAGTTATGGGGATTATCAGCCCCAGCATTTT
TRBJ1-1 TRBV5-1 many . CASSSRIDMNTEAFF TGCGCCAGCAGCAGTAGAATTGACATGAACACTGAAGCTTTCTTT
TRBJ1-2 TRBV12-3/TRBV12-4 many . CASSPGHGAIYGYTF TGTGCCAGCAGCCCGGGTCACGGAGCGATTTATGGCTACACCTTC
TRBJ1-5 TRBV12-3/TRBV12-4 many TRBD1 CASSPRTGYQPQHF TGTGCCAGCAGTCCCCGGACAGGGTATCAGCCCCAGCATTTT
TRBJ2-5 TRBV2 . . CANKNRAQETQYF TGTGCCAACAAAAACAGGGCCCAAGAGACCCAGTACTTC
TRBJ2-7 TRBV6-5 few . CASSYSTYPIYEQYF TGTGCCAGCAGTTACTCGACATATCCCATTTACGAGCAGTACTTC
TRBJ2-4 TRBV19 . . CASRGPKADIQYF TGTGCCAGTAGAGGTCCGAAGGCGGACATTCAGTACTTC
TRBJ2-5 TRBV7-8 few . CASSLMFGEETQYF TGTGCCAGCAGCTTAATGTTTGGGGAGGAGACCCAGTACTTC
TRBJ2-1 TRBV24-1 . TRBD2 CATSEWTSGGNEQFF TGTGCCACCAGTGAGTGGACTAGCGGGGGCAATGAGCAGTTCTTC
TRBJ1-1 TRBV25-1 . . CASSEYTAESEAFF TGTGCCAGCAGTGAATATACGGCAGAGTCTGAAGCTTTCTTT
TRBJ2-5 TRBV25-1 few TRBD2 CASSNSGGLQETQYF TGTGCCAGCAGTAATAGCGGGGGGCTCCAAGAGACCCAGTACTTC
TRBJ2-7 TRBV7-6 few TRBD2 CASSFDPRTSGGAWSYEQYF TGTGCCAGCAGCTTCGACCCTCGGACTAGCGGGGGGGCCTGGAGCTACGAGCAGTACTTC
TRBJ2-7 TRBV29-1 few TRBD1 CSAWDSYEQYF TGCAGCGCGTGGGACAGCTACGAGCAGTACTTC
TRBJ1-1 TRBV6-1 few . CASRQEGGNTEAFF TGTGCCAGCAGACAGGAGGGTGGGAACACTGAAGCTTTCTTT
TRBJ1-1 TRBV12-3/TRBV12-4 few . CASSLGRRSTEAFF TGTGCCAGCAGTTTAGGCAGGCGTTCCACTGAAGCTTTCTTT
TRBJ2-3 TRBV3-1 . . CASSRQLEGTDTQYF TGTGCCAGCAGCCGACAGCTAGAGGGAACAGATACGCAGTATTTT
TRBJ2-3 TRBV6-5 few . CASSSSGAGVDTQYF TGTGCCAGCAGTTCCTCAGGGGCGGGGGTAGATACGCAGTATTTT
TRBJ2-2 TRBV7-9 . TRBD1 CASSSWDRSDTGELFF TGTGCCAGCAGCTCCTGGGACAGGTCGGACACCGGGGAGCTGTTTTTT
TRBJ2-5 TRBV29-1 many . CSVFSETQYF TGCAGCGTTTTCTCAGAGACCCAGTACTTC